The 27 T cell receptor beta chains in this list originate from one sample, sequenced in a study of CXCR3-negative and CXCR3-positive naive CD8 T cells. The libraries of TRB cDNA were prepared using 5' RACE with UMI labels. TCRdb re-called the 5' RACE reads; one entry per CDR3 protein, DNA not given. The sample yields 90,000 to 150,000 distinct CDR3 sequences, of which the top ten take up about 0.35%. Points from the study as a whole: Naive cells that were CXCR3-positive had more hydrophobic TRB CDR3s (compared with CXCR3-negative naive cells).

These TCRs' antigens remain unknown. Input material: naive CXCR3+ CD8+ T cells from blood. Specified subset: CD45RO-CCR7+CD27+CD95- naive CD8+ T cells expressing CXCR3 (TNR3+). The receptors were gathered from a human donor in good health. Some clones in this sample may be carry-over from other donors' samples.

The gene calls are TRBV4-1 and TRBJ2-2; TCRdb lists TRBD1, though no DNA is available to test this call. Germline assignment: CDR1 MGHRA and CDR2 YSYEKL. The CDR3 sequence is 13 residues long. CDR3 sequence reads: CASGTVNTGELFF.

The J gene is TRBJ2-5, the V gene TRBV7-2; absent DNA, TCRdb's TRBD1 call cannot be checked. This CDR3 has 14 residues. The germline V gene encodes CDR1 SGHTA and CDR2 FQGNSA. CDR3 in amino acids: CASSLVQGGETQYF.

The V call is TRBV14, the J call TRBJ2-2; TCRdb gives TRBD1 as the D gene, but with no DNA this cannot be confirmed. Germline lookup yields CDR1 SGHDN and CDR2 FVKESK. This CDR3 is 15 amino acids long. CDR3: CASSQAGYHTGELFF.

The CDR3 sequence is CASSLVGSGTDTQYF. The J gene is TRBJ2-3, the V gene TRBV7-6. Germline-derived CDR1 and CDR2 are SGHVS and FNYEAQ. The CDR3 sequence is 15 residues long.

The J gene is TRBJ2-5, the V gene TRBV7-3; no DNA is available, so the TRBD2 call from TCRdb remains unchecked. The CDR3 length is 16 residues. Per the germline V gene, CDR1 is SGHTA and CDR2 is FQGTGA. This CDR3 reads CASSLFPLAVQETQYF.

The chain combines TRBV7-6 with TRBJ1-6; TCRdb designates TRBD1, a call that cannot be tested without DNA. Germline assignment: CDR1 SGHVS and CDR2 FNYEAQ. The CDR3 is 16 amino acids. CDR3: CASSLGAGTRGSPLHF.

The J gene is TRBJ2-7, the V gene TRBV7-6; TCRdb selects TRBD1, and the lack of DNA leaves this call unchecked. The germline gives CDR1 SGHVS, CDR2 FNYEAQ. The CDR3 covers 15 residues. The CDR3 loop is CASSIGTGVSYEQYF.

The chain joins TRBV6-5 to TRBJ2-2. This CDR3 comprises 12 residues. Germline CDR1 MNHEY, CDR2 SVGAGI. CDR3 loop: CASSYEVGELVF.

This chain links TRBV7-9 with TRBJ2-2; without DNA, the TCRdb call of TRBD1 cannot be checked. The CDR3 runs to 14 residues. Germline V lookup: CDR1 SEHNR, CDR2 FQNEAQ (reference sequence). The CDR3 sequence: CATTGTANTGELFF.

This chain uses TRBV9 with TRBJ2-1; TCRdb reports TRBD1, a call that lacks DNA to check it against. Germline V CDR1 and CDR2: SGDLS, YYNGEE. This CDR3 has 13 residues. Here the CDR3 reads CASSQRGAGEQFF.

The chain combines TRBV7-9 with TRBJ1-5; TCRdb returns TRBD1, unconfirmable since there is no DNA. This CDR3 is 15 amino acids long. CDR1 and CDR2 from the germline V gene are SEHNR and FQNEAQ (reference sequence). The CDR3 region is CASSLGGSSNQPQHF.

The chain recombines TRBV20-1 with TRBJ1-1. The CDR3 extends over 15 amino acids. The germline V gene has CDR1 DFQATT and CDR2 SNEGSKA (reference sequence). CDR3 region: CSARPETGWDTEAFF.

CDR3 residues: CASSLDPVRGYEQYF. The chain is built from TRBV7-9 and TRBJ2-7; TCRdb's D gene call, TRBD1, goes unchecked for lack of DNA. The CDR3 loop spans 15 amino acids. From germline, CDR1 is SEHNR and CDR2 FQNEAQ (reference sequence).

The genes are TRBV6-5 and TRBJ2-7; the TCRdb call, TRBD1, lacks DNA for checking. Germline V gene data show CDR1 as MNHEY and CDR2 as SVGAGI. The CDR3 length is 15 residues. CDR3 in amino acids: CASSYRTGRSYEQYF.

This chain connects TRBV12-3 or TRBV12-4 to TRBJ1-5. The CDR3 is 14 residues long. The CDR3 spells CASSLGQGEKAQHF.

This sequence joins TRBV12-5 and TRBJ1-1. The CDR3 has 12 amino acids. CDR1 and CDR2 (germline): LGHNT, FRNRAP. CDR3 region: CASGFSGLEAFF.

The chain is built from TRBV5-5 and TRBJ2-7; TCRdb's assignment of TRBD2 cannot be checked, as there is no DNA. Germline CDR1 and CDR2: SGHKS and YYEKEE (reference sequence). The CDR3 length is 14 residues. This CDR3 is CASSSWGGVFEQYF.

The chain uses TRBV29-1 and TRBJ2-1; lacking DNA, the TRBD1 call made by TCRdb goes unchecked. Germline lookup yields CDR1 SQVTM and CDR2 ANQGSEA. The CDR3 consists of 13 residues. The CDR3: CSLLGQQYNEPFF.

V and J are TRBV6-5 and TRBJ1-5; checking the TCRdb D call of TRBD1 is not possible without DNA. This CDR3 contains 13 residues. CDR1 and CDR2 (germline): MNHEY, SVGAGI. The CDR3 is CASPGERGQPQHF.

The chain employs TRBV15 and TRBJ1-5; no DNA is available, so the TRBD1 call from TCRdb remains unchecked. The germline V gene encodes CDR1 LNHNV and CDR2 YYDKDF (reference sequence). There are 18 residues in the CDR3. CDR3 sequence reads: CATSSGDSARYSNQPQHF.

V is TRBV28 and J is TRBJ2-7; as DNA is missing, the TRBD1 call by TCRdb cannot be tested. This CDR3 has 17 residues. CDR1 is MDHEN, CDR2 SYDVKM, per germline. Here the CDR3 reads CASSLSLGTGGSYEQYF. Drawing the rest from reference TRBV28 and TRBJ2-7, the complete variable domain is DVKVTQSSRYLVKRTGEKVFLECVQDMDHENMFWYRQDPGLGLRLIYFSYDVKMKEKGDIPEGYSVSREKKERFSLILESASTNQTSMYLCASSLSLGTGGSYEQYFGPGTRLTVT.

The chain couples TRBV6-5 to TRBJ2-7; the D call of TRBD2 rests on TCRdb alone, since no DNA is present to check it. Germline V gene data show CDR1 as MNHEY and CDR2 as SVGAGI. The CDR3 contains 16 residues. This CDR3 is CASSYWGGGVSYEQYF.

The J gene is TRBJ2-2, the V gene TRBV12-5; TCRdb's D call of TRBD2 is untestable without DNA. This CDR3 region has 16 residues. CDR1 and CDR2 (germline): LGHNT, FRNRAP. CDR3 sequence reads: CASGSQTSDNTGELFF.

V gene TRBV2 combines with J gene TRBJ2-4. The CDR3 loop spans 16 amino acids. The germline V gene has CDR1 SNHLY and CDR2 FYNNEI. Here the CDR3 reads CASSDVQRLAKNIQYF.

This sequence joins TRBV6-5 and TRBJ2-5; the TCRdb D gene call, TRBD1, has no DNA to confirm it. The CDR3 contains 14 residues. CDR1 is MNHEY, CDR2 SVGAGI, per germline. The chain's CDR3 is CASSRDRGGETQYF.

The chain joins TRBV28 to TRBJ1-4. This CDR3 spans 14 amino acids. Germline values: CDR1 MDHEN, CDR2 SYDVKM. The CDR3 protein is CASSVTFTNEKLFF.

CDR3 protein: CASSSTGRTYYEQYF. The rearrangement uses TRBV5-1 and TRBJ2-7; the D call from TCRdb, TRBD1, cannot be confirmed without DNA. Per the germline V gene, CDR1 is SGHRS and CDR2 is YFSETQ. The CDR3 is 15 residues long.